The TCR beta chain under discussion was sequenced for a study of T cells expressing NK-cell markers. Study-level background: Eight donors were sequenced, seven testing HCMV-seropositive and one testing seronegative.

Following a re-call of the 5' RACE reads, TCRdb has one entry per CDR3 protein and lacks DNA. This table lists 500,000 to 600,000 distinct CDR3 sequences. CDR3 length: 16 residues. The germline CDR1 and CDR2 sequences are SGHTA and FQGNSA. This TCR was recovered from a man aged 18-30 years in good health. The sequencing sample was made of blood T cells: a sorted CD56 or NKG2C T cell subset, CD4+ or CD8+ T cells, or bulk PBMC T cells (not recorded which). The rearrangement uses TRBV7-2 and TRBJ2-1; there is no DNA to check the TCRdb D call of TRBD2. CDR3 protein: CATTQGISSGIYEQFF.